This T cell receptor beta chain was captured in a study of T cell responses to AZD1222 COVID-19 vaccine. Trimming shortened V by 5 bases and J by 8 bases, and 10 bases separated the two germline ends. Germline assignment: CDR1 LNHDA and CDR2 SQIVND (reference sequence). This CDR3 has 12 amino acids. Assay used: immunoSEQ multiplex PCR; TCRdb lists only in-frame clones, some missing. This table holds fewer than 120,000 clones, about nine tenths found once. Specimen: peripheral blood, collected on day 0 of AZD1222 vaccination. The clonotype was recovered from an adult in good health. V usage is TRBV19 and J usage is TRBJ1-5; D is ambiguous. Here the CDR3 DNA reads TGTGCCAGTAGTTTCCTGGCTGAGCCCCAGCATTTT. Encoded protein: CASSFLAEPQHF.